Described below is a single T cell receptor beta chain sequence and its context. Authors' analysis steps: Reference gene primer amplification gave estimated nucleated cell counts. Libraries were prepared by immunoSEQ multiplex PCR; TCRdb keeps only in-frame clonotypes and omits some of them. The V and J calls and clone size were taken over from that table, and D and trimming were inferred from the DNA. The sample holds about 130,000 clones, 81% seen once. The CDR3 runs 13 residues. Trimming took 7 bases from V and 4 from J, leaving 11 bases between them. CDR1 and CDR2 (germline): MNHNY, SVGAGI (reference sequence). The sample comes from a study of blood T cell repertoires in COVID-19. Turning to the study itself: Whether acute or convalescent, the COVID-19 samples came from the United States, Italy and Spain. Sources were T cells, B-cell-depleted T cells, or PBMCs; the material itself was cDNA or gDNA.

Specimen: peripheral blood. This receptor was taken from a woman aged 50 to 65 with acute or convalescent COVID-19. This chain links TRBV6-6 with TRBJ1-5; TRBD1 is a possible D gene (6 bases). The CDR3 protein is CASNKQGNQPQHF. Here the CDR3 DNA reads TGTGCCAGCAATAAACAGGGAAATCAGCCCCAGCATTTT.